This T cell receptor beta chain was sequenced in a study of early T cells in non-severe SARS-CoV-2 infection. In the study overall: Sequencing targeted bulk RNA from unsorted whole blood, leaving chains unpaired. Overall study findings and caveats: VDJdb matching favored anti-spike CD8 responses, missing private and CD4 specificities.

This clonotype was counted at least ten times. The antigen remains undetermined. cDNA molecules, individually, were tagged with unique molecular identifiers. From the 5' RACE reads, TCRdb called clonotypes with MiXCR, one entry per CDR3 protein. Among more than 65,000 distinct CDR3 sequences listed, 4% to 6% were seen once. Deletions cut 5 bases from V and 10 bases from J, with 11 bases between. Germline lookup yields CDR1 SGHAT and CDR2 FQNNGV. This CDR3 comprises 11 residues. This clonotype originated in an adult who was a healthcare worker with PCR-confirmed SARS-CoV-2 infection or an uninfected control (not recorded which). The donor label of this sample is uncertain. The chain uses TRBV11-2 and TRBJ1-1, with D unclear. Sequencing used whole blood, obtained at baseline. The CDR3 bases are TGTGCCAGCAGCCCCACGGCCCCAGCTTTCTTT. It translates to CASSPTAPAFF. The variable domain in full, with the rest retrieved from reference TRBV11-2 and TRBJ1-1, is EAGVAQSPRYKIIEKRQSVAFWCNPISGHATLYWYQQILGQGPKLLIQFQNNGVVDDSQLPKDRFSAERLKGVDSTLKIQPAKLEDSAVYLCASSPTAPAFFGQGTRLTVV.